The source of this T cell receptor (beta chain) is a study of cytomegalovirus exposure and HLA in healthy donors. The CDR3 runs 14 residues. The ends were cut back, 5 bases at V and 9 bases at J, with 19 bases in the middle. Germline assignment: CDR1 SGHAT and CDR2 FQNNGV. The PCR had 60 Vbeta and 13 Jbeta primers. Profiled with immunoSEQ multiplex PCR; TCRdb holds only in-frame clones, not every one. The sample has 150,000 to 200,000 clones, about 83% seen once. Study results and caveats: Donors were assumed by presence/absence analyses to have roughly uniform sequencing depth.

To note about this clone: Its target is not known.

The chain couples TRBV11-2 to TRBJ1-2; D may be TRBD1 (6 bases). The clonotype was recovered from a woman aged 25 to 39 in good health and CMV-seropositive. Sequences were obtained from PBMCs. CDR3 DNA sequence: TGTGCCAGCAGCCAGATACAGGGACCAAATCGCTACACCTTC. Translating it yields CASSQIQGPNRYTF.